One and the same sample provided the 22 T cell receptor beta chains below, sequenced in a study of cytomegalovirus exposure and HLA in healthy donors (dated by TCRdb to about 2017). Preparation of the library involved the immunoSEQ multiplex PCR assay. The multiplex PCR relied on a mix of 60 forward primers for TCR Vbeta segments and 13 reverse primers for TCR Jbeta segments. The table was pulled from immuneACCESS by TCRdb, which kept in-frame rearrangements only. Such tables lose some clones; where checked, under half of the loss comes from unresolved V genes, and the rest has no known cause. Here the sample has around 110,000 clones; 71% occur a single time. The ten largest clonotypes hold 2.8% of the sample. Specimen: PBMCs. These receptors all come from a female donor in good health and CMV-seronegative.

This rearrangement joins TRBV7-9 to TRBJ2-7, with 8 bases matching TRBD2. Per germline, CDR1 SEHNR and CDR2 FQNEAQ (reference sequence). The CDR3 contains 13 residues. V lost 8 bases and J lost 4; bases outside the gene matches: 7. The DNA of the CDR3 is TGTGCCAGCTCCGGGACTAGTTTGTACGAGCAGTACTTC. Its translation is CASSGTSLYEQYF.

In nucleotides, the CDR3 is TGTGCCAGCAGCGTCTGGACGGGAGGGGAAAAACTGTTTTTT. This encodes CASSVWTGGEKLFF. V gene TRBV9 combines with J gene TRBJ1-4; D uncertain. The V end was cut by 2 bases, the J end by 8 bases, with 13 bases between. This CDR3 comprises 14 residues. Germline assignment: CDR1 SGDLS and CDR2 YYNGEE.

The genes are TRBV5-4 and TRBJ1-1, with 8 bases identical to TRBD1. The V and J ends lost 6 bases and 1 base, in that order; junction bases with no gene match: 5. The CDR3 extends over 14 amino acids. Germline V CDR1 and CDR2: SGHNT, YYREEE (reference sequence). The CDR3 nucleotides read TGTGCCAGCAACCCCGGGACAGGGAACACTGAAGCTTTCTTT. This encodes CASNPGTGNTEAFF.

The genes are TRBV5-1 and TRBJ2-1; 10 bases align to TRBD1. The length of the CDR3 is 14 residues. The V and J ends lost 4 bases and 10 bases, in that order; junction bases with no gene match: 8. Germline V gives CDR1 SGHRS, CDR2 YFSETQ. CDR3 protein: CASSLGQGWSEQFF. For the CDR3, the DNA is TGCGCCAGCAGCCTGGGACAGGGGTGGTCCGAGCAGTTCTTC. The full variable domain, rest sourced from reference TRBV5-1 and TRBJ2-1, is KAGVTQTPRYLIKTRGQQVTLSCSPISGHRSVSWYQQTPGQGLQFLFEYFSETQRNKGNFPGRFSGRQFSNSRSEMNVSTLELGDSALYLCASSLGQGWSEQFFGPGTRLTVL.

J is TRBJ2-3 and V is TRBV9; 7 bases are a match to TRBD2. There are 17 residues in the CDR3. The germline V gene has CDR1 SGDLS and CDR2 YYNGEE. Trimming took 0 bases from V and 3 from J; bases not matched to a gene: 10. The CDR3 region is CASSVGSSGPMTDTQYF. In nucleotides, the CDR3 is TGTGCCAGCAGCGTAGGTTCTAGCGGCCCGATGACAGATACGCAGTATTTT.

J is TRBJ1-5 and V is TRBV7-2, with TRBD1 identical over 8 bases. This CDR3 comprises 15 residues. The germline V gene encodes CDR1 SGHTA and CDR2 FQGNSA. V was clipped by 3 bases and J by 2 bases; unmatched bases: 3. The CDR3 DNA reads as TGTGCCAGCAGCTTGACAGGGGATCGCAATCAGCCCCAGCATTTT. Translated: CASSLTGDRNQPQHF. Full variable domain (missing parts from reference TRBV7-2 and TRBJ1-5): GAGVSQSPSNKVTEKGKDVELRCDPISGHTALYWYRQSLGQGLEFLIYFQGNSAPDKSGLPSDRFSAERTGGSVSTLTIQRTQQEDSAVYLCASSLTGDRNQPQHFGDGTRLSIL.

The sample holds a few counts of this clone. The chain's CDR3 is CASSGTRRGAQNEQFF. The CDR3 DNA is TGTGCCAGCAGTGGAACCAGGCGGGGGGCCCAGAATGAGCAGTTCTTC. The chain has TRBV28 and TRBJ2-1; 8 bases are a match to TRBD2. Germline CDR1 and CDR2: MDHEN and SYDVKM. V lost 5 bases to trimming and J lost 7 bases; unmatched junction nucleotides: 13. The CDR3 runs to 16 residues.

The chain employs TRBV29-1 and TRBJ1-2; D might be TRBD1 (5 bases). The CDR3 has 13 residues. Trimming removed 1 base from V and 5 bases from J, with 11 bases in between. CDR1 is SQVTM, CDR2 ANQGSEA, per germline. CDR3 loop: CSVEGRGSYGYTF. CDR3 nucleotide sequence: TGCAGCGTTGAAGGGAGGGGATCGTATGGCTACACCTTC.

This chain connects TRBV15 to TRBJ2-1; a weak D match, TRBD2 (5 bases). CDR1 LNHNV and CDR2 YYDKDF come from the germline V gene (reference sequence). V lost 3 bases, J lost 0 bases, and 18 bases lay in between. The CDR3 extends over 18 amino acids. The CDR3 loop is CATSSPFGRGSSYNEQFF. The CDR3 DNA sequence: TGTGCCACCAGCAGCCCCTTTGGGAGAGGGAGCTCCTACAATGAGCAGTTCTTC.

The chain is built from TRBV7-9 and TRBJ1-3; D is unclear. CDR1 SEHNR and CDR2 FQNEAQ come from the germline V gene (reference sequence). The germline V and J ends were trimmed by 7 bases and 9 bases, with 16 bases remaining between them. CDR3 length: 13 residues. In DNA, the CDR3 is TGTGCCAGCACCCAGGCGAGGGAGGGCACCATATATTTT. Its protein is CASTQAREGTIYF.

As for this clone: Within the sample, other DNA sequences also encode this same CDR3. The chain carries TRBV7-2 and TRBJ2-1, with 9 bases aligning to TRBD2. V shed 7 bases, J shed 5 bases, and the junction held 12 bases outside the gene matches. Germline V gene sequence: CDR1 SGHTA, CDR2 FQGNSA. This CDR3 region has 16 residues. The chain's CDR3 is CASTRLSGRSNNEQFF. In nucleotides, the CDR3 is TGTGCCAGCACCCGGCTTAGCGGGAGATCTAACAATGAGCAGTTCTTC.

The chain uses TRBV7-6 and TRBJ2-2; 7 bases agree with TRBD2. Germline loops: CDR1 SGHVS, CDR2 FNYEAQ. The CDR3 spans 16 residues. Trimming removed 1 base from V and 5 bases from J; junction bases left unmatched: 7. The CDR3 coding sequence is TGTGCCAGCAGCTTAGTTCGCGGGAGAGGAACCGGGGAGCTGTTTTTT. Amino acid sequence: CASSLVRGRGTGELFF. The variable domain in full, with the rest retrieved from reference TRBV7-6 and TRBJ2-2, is GAGVSQSPRYKVTKRGQDVALRCDPISGHVSLYWYRQALGQGPEFLTYFNYEAQQDKSGLPNDRFSAERPEGSISTLTIQRTEQRDSAMYRCASSLVRGRGTGELFFGEGSRLTVL.

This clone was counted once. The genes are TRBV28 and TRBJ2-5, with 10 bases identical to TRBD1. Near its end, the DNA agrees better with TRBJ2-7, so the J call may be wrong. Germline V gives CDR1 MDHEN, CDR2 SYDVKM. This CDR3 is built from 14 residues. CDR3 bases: TGTGCCAGCAGTTTTGGGACAGGGGATTACGAGCAGTACTTC. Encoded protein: CASSFGTGDYEQYF.

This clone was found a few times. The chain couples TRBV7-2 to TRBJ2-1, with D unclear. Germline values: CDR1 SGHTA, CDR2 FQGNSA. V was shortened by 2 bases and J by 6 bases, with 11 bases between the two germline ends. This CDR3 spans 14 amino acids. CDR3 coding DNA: TGTGCCAGCAGCTTATTAGCCCTAAGCAATGAGCAGTTCTTC. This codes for CASSLLALSNEQFF.

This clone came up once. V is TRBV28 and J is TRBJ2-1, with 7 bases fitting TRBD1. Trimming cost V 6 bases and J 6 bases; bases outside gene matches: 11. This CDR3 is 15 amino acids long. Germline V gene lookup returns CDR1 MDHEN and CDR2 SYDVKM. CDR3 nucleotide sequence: TGTGCCAGCAGGGAGTCAGGGACAGTCATCAATGAGCAGTTCTTC. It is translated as CASRESGTVINEQFF.

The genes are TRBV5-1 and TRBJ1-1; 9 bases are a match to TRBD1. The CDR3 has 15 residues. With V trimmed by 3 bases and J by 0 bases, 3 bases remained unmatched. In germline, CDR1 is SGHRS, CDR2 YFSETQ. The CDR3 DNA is TGCGCCAGCAGCTCGGGACAGGGCATGAACACTGAAGCTTTCTTT. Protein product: CASSSGQGMNTEAFF.

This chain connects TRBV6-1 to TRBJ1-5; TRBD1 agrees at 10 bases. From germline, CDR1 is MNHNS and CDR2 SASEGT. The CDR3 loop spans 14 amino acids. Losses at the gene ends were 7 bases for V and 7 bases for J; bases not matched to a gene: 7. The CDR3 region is CASKTGQGSQPQHF. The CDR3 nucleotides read TGTGCCAGCAAAACGGGACAGGGGTCCCAGCCCCAGCATTTT.

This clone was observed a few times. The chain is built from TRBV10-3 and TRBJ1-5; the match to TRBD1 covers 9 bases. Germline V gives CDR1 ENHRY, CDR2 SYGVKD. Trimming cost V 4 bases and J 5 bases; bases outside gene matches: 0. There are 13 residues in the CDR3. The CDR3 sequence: CAISGTGDQPQHF. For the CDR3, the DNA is TGTGCCATCAGTGGGACAGGGGATCAGCCCCAGCATTTT.

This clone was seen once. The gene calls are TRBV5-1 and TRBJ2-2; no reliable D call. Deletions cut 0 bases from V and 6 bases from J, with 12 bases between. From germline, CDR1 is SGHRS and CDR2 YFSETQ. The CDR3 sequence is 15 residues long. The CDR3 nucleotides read TGCGCCAGCAGCTTGGGTGGCGGCCGGGCCGGGGAGCTGTTTTTT. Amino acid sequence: CASSLGGGRAGELFF.

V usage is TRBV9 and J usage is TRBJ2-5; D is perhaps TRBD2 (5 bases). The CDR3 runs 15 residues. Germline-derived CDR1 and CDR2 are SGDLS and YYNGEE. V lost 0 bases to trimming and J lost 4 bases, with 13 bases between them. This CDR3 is CASSVGGSIGETQYF. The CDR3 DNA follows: TGTGCCAGCAGCGTAGGAGGGAGCATAGGAGAGACCCAGTACTTC.

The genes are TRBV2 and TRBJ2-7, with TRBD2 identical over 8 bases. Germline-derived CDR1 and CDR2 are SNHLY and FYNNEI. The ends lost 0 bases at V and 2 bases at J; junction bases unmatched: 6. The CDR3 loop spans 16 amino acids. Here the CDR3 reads CASSEALREVPYEQYF. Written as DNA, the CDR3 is TGTGCCAGCAGTGAAGCCTTGCGGGAGGTCCCCTACGAGCAGTACTTC. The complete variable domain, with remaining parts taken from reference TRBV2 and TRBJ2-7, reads EPEVTQTPSHQVTQMGQEVILRCVPISNHLYFYWYRQILGQKVEFLVSFYNNEISEKSEIFDDQFSVERPDGSNFTLKIRSTKLEDSAMYFCASSEALREVPYEQYFGPGTRLTVT.

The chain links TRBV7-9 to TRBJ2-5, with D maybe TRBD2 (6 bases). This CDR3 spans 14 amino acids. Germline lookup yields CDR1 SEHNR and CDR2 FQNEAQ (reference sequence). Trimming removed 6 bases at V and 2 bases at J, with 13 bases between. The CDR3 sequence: CASSGLEGQETQYF. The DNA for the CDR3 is TGTGCCAGCAGTGGCTTGGAGGGACAAGAGACCCAGTACTTC.